This TCR beta chain was observed in a study of T cells in localized non-small cell lung cancer. Looked up from germline, CDR1 is KGHSH and CDR2 is LQKENI. The CDR3 is made up of 13 amino acids. V was pared by 3 bases and J by 5 bases, with 8 bases between. Sequencing was performed with immunoSEQ multiplex PCR; in TCRdb, only in-frame clones are kept and a portion is missing. The data contain a few thousand clones, roughly 21% of them seen just once; the ten biggest clones take up around 5.2%. The chain carries TRBV18 and TRBJ2-1, with TRBD2 as a possible D gene (5 bases). This clonotype was sampled from a female donor older than 55 with stage I lung adenocarcinoma. The starting material was lung tumor tissue, obtained before any cancer treatment. The CDR3 reads CASSPLLDNEQFF. CDR3 in DNA: TGTGCCAGCTCACCTTTACTAGACAATGAGCAGTTCTTC.